The entry that follows covers one T cell receptor (beta chain) sequence. This clone was seen at least ten times. Its antigen has not been determined. Base qualities are missing; no much larger clone stands one base away. The data were taken from a study of metastatic and nonmetastatic thyroid tumors (dated by TCRdb to the early 2020s). Regarding the complete study: Repertoires from peripheral blood and from tumor or nodule tissue samples of malignant and benign thyroid patients were compared.

Spanning cysteine to phenylalanine, the CDR3 consists of 14 amino acids. CDR3 DNA is the only sequence kept; it has 42 bases, read in frame from the first base. According to the germline V gene, CDR1 reads SGHNT and CDR2 reads YENEEA. V and J lose 2 bases and 11 bases, and a span of 18 bases separates them. Overall study outcomes, separate from this receptor: TCR beta diversity was reported as significantly higher in malignant tumors than in benign nodules, in both blood and tumor samples.

Before undergoing thyroid surgery, none of the patients had been given any kind of treatment. Using T-cell receptor beta sequencing, the study looked back at clinical samples from patients collected from the early 2010s to the late 2010s. Library generation was performed with PCR. Instrument on record: Illumina HiSeq 4000. The TCR beta-chain CDR3 region of each patient was profiled by high-throughput sequencing. For the original study's pipeline: The researchers built a classifier to tell apart papillary thyroid cancer patients with distant metastasis, based on CDR3 differences among clinicopathological groups. The Shannon index was used to measure repertoire diversity, and the Morisita-Horn index was used to measure how similar tumor and blood repertoires were. TCRdb reprocessing: public reads trimmed at Q25 with fastp, clones called with MiXCR, in-frame beta chains kept. None of the V and J calls come from the authors' own analysis; TCRdb made them. Recorded for this sample are fewer than 40,000 clones; 15% to 20% of them occurred a single time. The top ten hold approximately 5.6% of the sample.

Sequencing input: blood. This chain joins TRBV11-3 to TRBJ1-1, with TRBD1 perhaps the D gene, on 5 matching bases. The sequence was collected from a male donor with papillary thyroid cancer or a benign thyroid nodule (not recorded which). Some clones in this sample may be carry-over from other donors' samples. The CDR3 here reads CASSLSRFSGDAFF. The DNA sequence is given as TGTGCCAGCAGCTTAAGCCGGTTTTCCGGGGACGCTTTCTTT.